The 10 T cell receptor beta chains in this list originate from one sample, sequenced in a study of cytomegalovirus exposure and HLA in healthy donors (dated by TCRdb to 2016 to 2017). Library generation was performed with the immunoSEQ multiplex PCR assay. For the multiplex PCR, a mixture combining 60 forward primers for TCR Vbeta segments and 13 reverse primers for TCR Jbeta segments was used. The source is immuneACCESS, and TCRdb retained only in-frame sequences with V and J called. Part of the clones is not carried over; for the studies checked, unresolved V genes explain less than half of this, and the remainder is unexplained. The sample profile shows around 280,000 clones; roughly 90% of them were found once. Approximately 2.2% of the sample is in the top ten clones. The specimen sequenced was PBMCs. The receptor set was obtained from a woman aged 18-29 years in good health and CMV-seronegative.

The CDR3 DNA reads TGTGCCAGCAGCCCCCGGGACAGGGAGGCTGAAGCTTTCTTT. The encoded protein is CASSPRDREAEAFF. The chain is built from TRBV9 and TRBJ1-1; 9 bases align to TRBD1. The CDR3 has 14 amino acids. V dropped 4 bases and J dropped 6; count of bases not matched to a gene: 7. In germline, CDR1 is SGDLS, CDR2 YYNGEE.

Concerning this clone itself: Other DNA sequences in this specimen translate into the identical CDR3. The rearrangement joins TRBV6-4 to TRBJ1-1; the match to TRBD1 covers 7 bases. Trimming at V came to 6 bases and at J to 0 bases, leaving 4 bases not matched to a gene. The germline gives CDR1 MRHNA, CDR2 SNTAGT. The CDR3 spans 14 residues. DNA for the CDR3: TGTGCCAGCAGGAGGGACAGCCTGAACACTGAAGCTTTCTTT. Protein sequence: CASRRDSLNTEAFF.

This clone was observed once. The rearrangement links TRBV7-6 to TRBJ2-3; 7 nucleotides match TRBD2. Trimming cost V 0 bases and J 0 bases; bases outside gene matches: 6. CDR1 and CDR2 (germline): SGHVS, FNYEAQ. The CDR3 is 17 amino acids. CDR3 coding DNA: TGTGCCAGCAGCTTAGCGTACTACGGGGGGAGCACAGATACGCAGTATTTT. It translates to CASSLAYYGGSTDTQYF.

The chain has TRBV4-1 and TRBJ2-2, with TRBD2 identical over 10 bases. The CDR3 sequence is 19 residues long. The V gene end was trimmed by 2 bases and the J gene end by 3 bases; junction bases not matched to a gene: 12. Germline CDR1 reads MGHRA; CDR2 reads YSYEKL. The CDR3 reads CASSQYDGRLAGDTGELFF. Here the CDR3 DNA reads TGCGCCAGCAGCCAATACGACGGGAGGCTAGCGGGGGACACCGGGGAGCTGTTTTTT.

The V gene is TRBV6-1, the J gene TRBJ2-3, with 8 bases aligning to TRBD2. The J segment lost 5 bases and the V segment lost 1 base, leaving 14 bases of the junction unmatched. The V gene's germline CDR1 is MNHNS and CDR2 SASEGT. The CDR3 extends over 18 amino acids. Here the CDR3 DNA reads TGTGCCAGCAGTGAAGTTTTGGCCGGGACTAGAGGGGGAGATACGCAGTATTTT. Protein: CASSEVLAGTRGGDTQYF.

The rearrangement uses TRBV19 and TRBJ2-7; D uncertain. The CDR3 runs to 14 residues. Trimming stripped 2 bases from V and 4 bases from J, with 12 bases between. Germline V gene sequence: CDR1 LNHDA, CDR2 SQIVND (reference sequence). The CDR3 nucleotides are TGTGCCAGTAGTATATTGGGCAGTTCGTACGAGCAGTACTTC. It translates to CASSILGSSYEQYF.

The chain combines TRBV19 with TRBJ2-5; 8 bases map to TRBD1. The CDR3 is 13 residues long. Germline V gene lookup returns CDR1 LNHDA and CDR2 SQIVND (reference sequence). Trimming removed 4 bases from V and 4 bases from J; junction bases left unmatched: 2. The CDR3 region has the DNA TGTGCCAGTAGTAACAGGGGGAGAGAGACCCAGTACTTC. Its translation is CASSNRGRETQYF.

J is TRBJ1-1 and V is TRBV5-4; D not resolved. Trimming cost V 3 bases and J 5 bases, with 8 bases left between them. The germline gives CDR1 SGHNT, CDR2 YYREEE (reference sequence). The CDR3 is 12 residues long. CDR3 nucleotides: TGTGCCAGCAGCTCGGGTGGGACTGAAGCTTTCTTT. Protein product: CASSSGGTEAFF.

V and J are TRBV7-3 and TRBJ2-3; TRBD1 aligns across 7 bases. The germline V gene encodes CDR1 SGHTA and CDR2 FQGTGA. This CDR3 contains 14 residues. V shed 0 bases, J shed 6 bases, and the junction held 3 bases outside the gene matches. In nucleotides, the CDR3 is TGTGCCAGCAGCTTAACAGGGGGCGGGGATACGCAGTATTTT. Protein: CASSLTGGGDTQYF.

The rearrangement joins TRBV5-6 to TRBJ2-1, with 7 positions matching TRBD1. The germline gives CDR1 SGHDT, CDR2 YYEEEE. Losses at the gene ends were 0 bases for V and 8 bases for J; bases not matched to a gene: 2. This CDR3 has 13 amino acids. The CDR3 sequence: CASSLGGGHEQFF. The CDR3 DNA follows: TGTGCCAGCAGCTTGGGAGGGGGCCATGAGCAGTTCTTC.